Shown below are 16 T cell receptor beta chains from a single sample sequenced in a study of a mutant IDH1 vaccine in newly diagnosed glioma. Time point defined: baseline, week 1 (first vaccination visit). The treatment here: pre-vaccination baseline after standard-of-care therapy. Sequenced by immunoSEQ multiplex PCR; TCRdb stores in-frame clones only, minus some. The data contain approximately 54,000 clones, 80% to 90% of them singletons. The material was PBMCs, obtained from a glioma patient treated with radiotherapy, temozolomide or both. Receptors were obtained from a man aged 18 to 29 with glioma.

The chain joins TRBV5-6 to TRBJ1-1; unclear D gene. The germline gives CDR1 SGHDT, CDR2 YYEEEE. This CDR3 is 12 amino acids long. V lost 2 bases, J lost 4 bases, and 6 bases lay in between. CDR3 residues: CASSLLITEAFF. As DNA, the CDR3 is TGTGCCAGCAGCTTATTAATCACTGAAGCTTTCTTT.

This clone was observed a handful of times. The chain recombines TRBV18 with TRBJ1-1, with D possibly being TRBD1 (5 bases). The V gene's germline CDR1 is KGHSH and CDR2 LQKENI. V gave up 3 bases and J gave up 0 bases, with 11 bases separating them. The CDR3 extends over 15 amino acids. CDR3: CASSPLRVMNTEAFF. CDR3 in DNA: TGTGCCAGCTCACCTCTCAGGGTGATGAACACTGAAGCTTTCTTT.

This chain connects TRBV25-1 to TRBJ2-5; 11 bases agree with TRBD2. This CDR3 has 13 amino acids. From germline, CDR1 is MGHDK and CDR2 SYGVNS. Trimming removed 6 bases from V and 4 bases from J; junction bases left unmatched: 1. CDR3 sequence: CASRGTSGETQYF. The CDR3 DNA is TGTGCCAGCAGAGGGACTAGCGGAGAGACCCAGTACTTC.

V gene TRBV9 combines with J gene TRBJ1-2; D perhaps matches TRBD1 (5 bases). Trimming took 3 bases from V and 4 from J, leaving 10 bases between them. Germline-derived CDR1 and CDR2 are SGDLS and YYNGEE. The CDR3 spans 13 residues. CDR3 protein: CASSEGTVYGYTF. The CDR3 DNA is TGTGCCAGCAGCGAGGGGACGGTCTATGGCTACACCTTC.

The chain uses TRBV2 and TRBJ2-7; 8 bases align to TRBD2. This CDR3 is built from 14 residues. Germline-derived CDR1 and CDR2 are SNHLY and FYNNEI. V shed 4 bases, J shed 7 bases, and the junction held 9 bases outside the gene matches. The CDR3 protein is CASSVPRGGWEQYF. CDR3 sequence (DNA): TGTGCCAGCAGTGTACCCCGGGGGGGTTGGGAGCAGTACTTC.

The V call is TRBV6-6, the J call TRBJ2-3, with D hard to call. This CDR3 contains 14 residues. In germline, CDR1 is MNHNY, CDR2 SVGAGI (reference sequence). Trimming took 2 bases from V and 4 from J, leaving 10 bases between them. CDR3 DNA sequence: TGTGCCAGCAGTTACCAACGGTTTGCAGATACGCAGTATTTT. Protein: CASSYQRFADTQYF.

In DNA form, the CDR3 reads TGTGCCAGCAGTCCTCAAGAGACCCAGTACTTC. This encodes CASSPQETQYF. The chain uses TRBV6-6 and TRBJ2-5; the D is unclear. This CDR3 comprises 11 residues. The germline gives CDR1 MNHNY, CDR2 SVGAGI (reference sequence). Trimming took off 5 bases at V and 2 bases at J, with 3 bases between the two ends.

This clone has a single count. The rearrangement links TRBV4-1 to TRBJ1-2; D might be TRBD1 (5 bases). The V and J ends lost 5 bases and 8 bases respectively, with 18 bases between them. The CDR3 extends over 14 amino acids. Germline V CDR1 and CDR2: MGHRA, YSYEKL. The CDR3 nucleotides are TGCGCCAGCAGCTCTCTGGGGGGGTTGGAGGGCTACACCTTC. Its translation is CASSSLGGLEGYTF.

The chain is built from TRBV2 and TRBJ1-2; D remains unclear. Germline CDR1 reads SNHLY; CDR2 reads FYNNEI. The CDR3 is 14 residues long. V shed 4 bases and J shed 3 bases, with 12 bases lying between them. The CDR3 protein is CASSVTPRDYGYTF. The CDR3 DNA is TGTGCCAGCAGTGTGACACCTAGGGACTATGGCTACACCTTC.

This clone occurred a few times. This chain connects TRBV10-2 to TRBJ1-1; D gene uncertain. Germline values: CDR1 WSHSY, CDR2 SAAADI. V was trimmed by 2 bases and J by 1 base, leaving 2 bases between them. The CDR3 totals 12 residues. The CDR3 coding sequence is TGCGCCAGCAGTGAGGAGAACACTGAAGCTTTCTTT. Protein sequence: CASSEENTEAFF.

The chain has TRBV7-9 and TRBJ2-7; no clear D gene. This CDR3 is built from 14 residues. Germline loops: CDR1 SEHNR, CDR2 FQNEAQ (reference sequence). Trimming left V 2 bases short and J 0 bases short, with 8 bases between. The CDR3: CASSLRANSYEQYF. The CDR3 DNA is TGTGCCAGCAGCTTAAGGGCTAACTCCTACGAGCAGTACTTC.

CDR3 coding DNA: TGTGCCAGCTCACTGGGGGGTAGCAATCAGCCCCAGCATTTT. Amino acids: CASSLGGSNQPQHF. The chain has TRBV18 and TRBJ1-5, with TRBD1 as a possible D gene (5 bases). Germline CDR1 is KGHSH and CDR2 is LQKENI. The CDR3 is made up of 14 amino acids. Trimming removed 4 bases at V and 0 bases at J, with 7 bases between.

By its share, this clone is large. The chain combines TRBV14 with TRBJ1-1; D not resolved. This CDR3 has 15 amino acids. Germline V gene data show CDR1 as SGHDN and CDR2 as FVKESK. V was trimmed by 0 bases and J by 5 bases, leaving 13 bases between them. CDR3 amino acids: CASSQDEWPGTEAFF. The CDR3 DNA reads as TGTGCCAGCAGCCAAGATGAGTGGCCGGGAACTGAAGCTTTCTTT.

The chain combines TRBV27 with TRBJ1-5; a possible D gene is TRBD1 (6 bases). The germline V and J ends were trimmed by 3 bases and 0 bases, with 9 bases remaining between them. The CDR3 loop spans 15 amino acids. Per the germline V gene, CDR1 is MNHEY and CDR2 is SMNVEV (reference sequence). DNA of the CDR3: TGTGCCAGCAGTTTGGGACATCTTAGCAATCAGCCCCAGCATTTT. Its protein product is CASSLGHLSNQPQHF.

The chain uses TRBV10-3 and TRBJ2-7, with TRBD1 identical over 9 bases. Trimming cost V 6 bases and J 1 base; bases outside gene matches: 7. From germline, CDR1 is ENHRY and CDR2 SYGVKD. CDR3 size: 15 residues. CDR3 DNA sequence: TGTGCCATCAGGCAAGGACAGGGGATGTCCTACGAGCAGTACTTC. Its protein product is CAIRQGQGMSYEQYF.

V is TRBV6-5 and J is TRBJ2-7; 9 bases line up with TRBD1. With 0 bases clipped from V and 5 bases from J, the junction kept 5 bases outside the gene matches. CDR3 length equals 15 residues. Germline V CDR1 and CDR2: MNHEY, SVGAGI. For the CDR3, the DNA is TGTGCCAGCAGTTACTCGAGGACAGGGGTTAACGAGCAGTACTTC. This encodes CASSYSRTGVNEQYF.